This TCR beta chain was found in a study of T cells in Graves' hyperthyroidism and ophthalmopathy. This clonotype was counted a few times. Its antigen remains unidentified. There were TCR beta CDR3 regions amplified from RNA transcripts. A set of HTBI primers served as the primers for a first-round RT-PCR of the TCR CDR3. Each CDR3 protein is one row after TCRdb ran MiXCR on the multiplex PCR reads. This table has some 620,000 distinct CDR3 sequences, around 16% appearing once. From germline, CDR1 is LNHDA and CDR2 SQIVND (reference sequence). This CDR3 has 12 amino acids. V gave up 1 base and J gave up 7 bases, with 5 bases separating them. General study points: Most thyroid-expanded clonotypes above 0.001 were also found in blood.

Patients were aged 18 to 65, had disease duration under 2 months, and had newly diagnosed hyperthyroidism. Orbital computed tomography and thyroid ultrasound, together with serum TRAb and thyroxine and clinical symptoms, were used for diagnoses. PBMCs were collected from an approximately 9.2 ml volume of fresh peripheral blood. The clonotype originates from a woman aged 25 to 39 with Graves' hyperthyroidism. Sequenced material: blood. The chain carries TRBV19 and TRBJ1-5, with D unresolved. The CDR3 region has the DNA TGTGCCAGTAGTATAGGTAGCCAGCCCCAGCATTTT. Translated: CASSIGSQPQHF.